This T cell receptor beta chain derives from a study of identifying expanded T cells in peripheral blood. Study outcomes and limitations: Across healthy donors, higher total template counts meant significantly greater approximately two-week count variance. Over about two and four weeks, about 15 and 19 clones changed, versus 1.2 between replicates.

The assay was immunoSEQ multiplex PCR, and TCRdb's table has in-frame clones only and misses some. The repertoire includes tens of thousands of clones, approximately 89% of them detected once, and roughly 4.2% sits in the top ten. As regards this clone: Its antigen is still unknown.

No infections or other immune events were documented during collection. V was pared by 4 bases and J by 1 base, with 4 bases of the junction left unmatched. This CDR3 region has 15 residues. Germline assignment: CDR1 SGHRS and CDR2 YFSETQ. The receptor comes from a person aged 18 to 70 in good health. Sequencing was carried out using blood. J is TRBJ1-5 and V is TRBV5-1; 8 nucleotides match TRBD1. The CDR3 DNA follows: TGCGCCAGCAGCCTCGGGACAGGAAGCAATCAGCCCCAGCATTTT. It yields the protein CASSLGTGSNQPQHF.